Below are 15 T cell receptor beta chains sequenced from a single sample in a study of glioma-infiltrating T cells after dendritic cell vaccination (dated by TCRdb to 2015 to 2016). The sample's time point label is to be understood as: after dendritic cell vaccination, including at tumor progression/relapse. The receptor library was made with the immunoSEQ multiplex PCR assay. Entries here come from immuneACCESS through TCRdb and include only in-frame sequences with V and J called. Some clones fail to appear in such tables; in the studies checked, an unresolved V gene covers under half of the shortfall, and the cause of the remainder is unknown. The sample data list approximately 85,000 clones, and around 85% of these were observed just once. Around 9.3% of the sample rests with the top ten. The sample here was blood, taken after dendritic cell vaccination. Receptors were obtained from a human donor with glioblastoma.

V is TRBV9 and J is TRBJ2-7; TRBD2 aligns across 7 bases. The trim removed 0 bases at V and 2 bases at J, leaving 5 bases unmatched. The CDR3 is made up of 15 amino acids. CDR1 is SGDLS and CDR2 is YYNGEE in the germline V gene. CDR3 DNA sequence: TGTGCCAGCAGCGTAGGGGGAGGGGTCCCCTACGAGCAGTACTTC. Protein sequence: CASSVGGGVPYEQYF.

V gene TRBV10-1 combines with J gene TRBJ1-6, with 7 nucleotides matching TRBD1. Trimming at V came to 6 bases and at J to 12 bases, leaving 5 bases not matched to a gene. Looked up from germline, CDR1 is WNHNN and CDR2 is SYGVQD (reference sequence). The CDR3 has 12 amino acids. The CDR3 bases are TGCGCCAGCAGGGACAGGTCTGGACCCCTCCACTTT. Translated: CASRDRSGPLHF.

V gene TRBV11-2 combines with J gene TRBJ1-2; no clear D gene. The CDR3 contains 14 residues. CDR1 is SGHAT and CDR2 is FQNNGV in the germline V gene. V lost 2 bases, J lost 1 base, and 8 bases lay in between. CDR3: CASSLPLFNYGYTF. Written as DNA, the CDR3 is TGTGCCAGCAGCTTACCTCTTTTTAACTATGGCTACACCTTC.

The chain recombines TRBV7-6 with TRBJ2-3, with D unclear. CDR1 is SGHVS, CDR2 FNYEAQ, per germline. The CDR3 has 14 amino acids. Trimming removed 0 bases from V and 2 bases from J, with 6 bases in between. CDR3 in DNA: TGTGCCAGCAGCTTAGCGGAGATCACAGATACGCAGTATTTT. Translation: CASSLAEITDTQYF.

The chain combines TRBV5-6 with TRBJ1-2, with 7 bases fitting TRBD1. The J segment lost 4 bases and the V segment lost 4 bases, leaving 10 bases of the junction unmatched. The germline V gene encodes CDR1 SGHDT and CDR2 YYEEEE. This CDR3 spans 15 amino acids. The CDR3 DNA sequence: TGTGCCAGCAGCCCGGGCTCAGGGGGTATCTATGGCTACACCTTC. Translation gives CASSPGSGGIYGYTF.

This clone was detected only once. The genes are TRBV13 and TRBJ2-1, with 12 bases identical to TRBD2. Germline V gene lookup returns CDR1 PRHDT and CDR2 FYEKMQ (reference sequence). The CDR3 extends over 17 amino acids. V trimming: 5 bases; J trimming: 2 bases; junction bases outside the gene matches: 7. Here the CDR3 DNA reads TGTGCCAGCAGCGACCCTAGCGGGGGGGCCCCCTACAATGAGCAGTTCTTC. Its translation: CASSDPSGGAPYNEQFF.

The chain couples TRBV28 to TRBJ2-5, with 7 positions matching TRBD1. Germline trimming cut 5 bases from V and 1 base from J; bases unmatched to any gene: 10. The CDR3 contains 16 residues. In germline, CDR1 is MDHEN, CDR2 SYDVKM. The CDR3 nucleotides read TGTGCCAGCAGTCCGAGACAGGGTGTGGGCCAAGAGACCCAGTACTTC. This translates into CASSPRQGVGQETQYF. Full variable domain (remainder filled in from reference TRBV28 and TRBJ2-5): DVKVTQSSRYLVKRTGEKVFLECVQDMDHENMFWYRQDPGLGLRLIYFSYDVKMKEKGDIPEGYSVSREKKERFSLILESASTNQTSMYLCASSPRQGVGQETQYFGPGTRLLVL.

This sequence joins TRBV6-5 and TRBJ1-6; D unresolved. This CDR3 is 12 amino acids long. Between the trimmed V and J ends, which lost 2 bases and 9 bases, there was a span of 5 bases. Germline lookup yields CDR1 MNHEY and CDR2 SVGAGI. CDR3 DNA: TGTGCCAGCAGTTACGTCGGTTCACCCCTCCACTTT. Encoded protein: CASSYVGSPLHF.

This CDR3 is CASTSTVNTEAFF. The CDR3, as DNA: TGCGCCAGCACCAGTACAGTAAACACTGAAGCTTTCTTT. The chain employs TRBV5-1 and TRBJ1-1; D uncertain. The CDR3 covers 13 residues. Germline V gene data show CDR1 as SGHRS and CDR2 as YFSETQ. V was pared by 6 bases and J by 2 bases, with 11 bases between. Using reference TRBV5-1 and TRBJ1-1 for the parts outside the CDR3, the full variable domain is KAGVTQTPRYLIKTRGQQVTLSCSPISGHRSVSWYQQTPGQGLQFLFEYFSETQRNKGNFPGRFSGRQFSNSRSEMNVSTLELGDSALYLCASTSTVNTEAFFGQGTRLTVV.

The chain joins TRBV2 to TRBJ1-1, with 9 bases fitting TRBD1. V trimming: 11 bases; J trimming: 1 base; junction bases outside the gene matches: 2. This CDR3 contains 12 residues. CDR1 SNHLY and CDR2 FYNNEI come from the germline V gene. The CDR3: CAGDRENTEAFF. The DNA of the CDR3 is TGTGCCGGGGACAGGGAGAACACTGAAGCTTTCTTT.

This chain links TRBV27 with TRBJ2-5, with 8 nucleotides matching TRBD1. TRBJ2-7 matches the DNA end more closely, so the J call is doubtful. Germline V CDR1 and CDR2: MNHEY, SMNVEV (reference sequence). This CDR3 has 15 residues. The CDR3 loop is CASSPRTGTTYEQYF. CDR3 sequence (DNA): TGTGCCAGCAGTCCACGGACAGGGACCACCTACGAGCAGTACTTC.

The chain is built from TRBV4-2 and TRBJ1-3, with D possibly matching TRBD1 (6 bases). The V end was cut by 2 bases, the J end by 2 bases, with 13 bases between. Germline V gene sequence: CDR1 LGHNA, CDR2 YNFKEQ. This CDR3 contains 16 residues. CDR3 loop: CASSQTGMVAGNTIYF. The CDR3 DNA reads as TGTGCCAGCAGCCAAACAGGGATGGTGGCTGGAAACACCATATATTTT.

The rearrangement uses TRBV5-1 and TRBJ2-5, with a possible D match to TRBD1 (6 bases). The CDR3 loop spans 15 amino acids. In germline, CDR1 is SGHRS, CDR2 YFSETQ. V lost 4 bases, J lost 3 bases, and 16 bases lay in between. CDR3 sequence: CASSLLLRGEETQYF. The CDR3 DNA sequence: TGCGCCAGCAGCCTACTGCTCAGGGGTGAAGAGACCCAGTACTTC. Supplemented by reference TRBV5-1 and TRBJ2-5, the full variable domain reads KAGVTQTPRYLIKTRGQQVTLSCSPISGHRSVSWYQQTPGQGLQFLFEYFSETQRNKGNFPGRFSGRQFSNSRSEMNVSTLELGDSALYLCASSLLLRGEETQYFGPGTRLLVL.

A few counts support this clone. V usage is TRBV13 and J usage is TRBJ2-2; 8 bases align to TRBD1. This CDR3 spans 17 amino acids. The J segment lost 2 bases and the V segment lost 6 bases, leaving 11 bases of the junction unmatched. CDR1 PRHDT and CDR2 FYEKMQ come from the germline V gene (reference sequence). The CDR3 DNA is TGTGCCAGCAGGAATGGACAGGGTGCTAGAAACACCGGGGAGCTGTTTTTT. This codes for CASRNGQGARNTGELFF.

In its sample, this clone was seen a few times. The V gene is TRBV13, the J gene TRBJ2-7, with 7 nucleotides matching TRBD1. The V segment lost 5 bases and the J segment 6 bases; nucleotides outside the gene matches: 10. Germline values: CDR1 PRHDT, CDR2 FYEKMQ (reference sequence). The length of the CDR3 is 14 residues. CDR3 sequence: CASSRPGTVSEQYF. DNA of the CDR3: TGTGCCAGCAGCAGACCCGGGACAGTTAGCGAGCAGTACTTC.